These 16 T cell receptor beta chains originate from one sample sequenced in a study of CD8 T cells in ankylosing spondylitis. Whole-study findings and limits: In ankylosing spondylitis blood, a motif of roughly eight highly homologous TCR beta variants appeared characteristic.

Antigens for these TCRs are unknown. TCRdb independently ran MiXCR on the 5' RACE reads; one entry per CDR3 protein. The sample consists of a few hundred thousand distinct CDR3 sequences, 7.5% to 9% of them appearing once. The sample taken for sequencing was blood, either unsorted or a sorted T cell fraction (not recorded which). Receptors were obtained from a male donor with ankylosing spondylitis.

This clonotype has a handful of counts. The rearrangement links TRBV6-5 to TRBJ1-3; TRBD1 is a possible D gene (5 bases). Per germline, CDR1 MNHEY and CDR2 SVGAGI. The CDR3 is 17 amino acids. The V and J ends lost 0 bases and 0 bases respectively, with 12 bases between them. CDR3 in amino acids: CASSYSVGQISGNTIYF. CDR3 bases: TGTGCCAGCAGTTACTCAGTCGGACAAATCTCTGGAAACACCATATATTTT.

This clonotype was counted between two and nine times. The V gene is TRBV11-1, the J gene TRBJ2-1; 10 positions agree with TRBD2. V gave up 3 bases and J gave up 6 bases; unmatched junction bases: 17. CDR1 and CDR2 (germline): SGHAT, FQDESV (reference sequence). This CDR3 is 19 amino acids long. As DNA, the CDR3 is TGTGCCAGCAGCTTTCGGAGGACAGTTATAGCGGGAGGCCCCAATGAGCAGTTCTTC. The encoded protein is CASSFRRTVIAGGPNEQFF. The complete variable domain, with remaining parts taken from reference TRBV11-1 and TRBJ2-1, reads EAEVAQSPRYKITEKSQAVAFWCDPISGHATLYWYRQILGQGPELLVQFQDESVVDDSQLPKDRFSAERLKGVDSTLKIQPAELGDSAMYLCASSFRRTVIAGGPNEQFFGPGTRLTVL.

This rearrangement joins TRBV10-3 to TRBJ2-2; D remains unclear. Trimming stripped 11 bases from V and 0 bases from J, with 10 bases between. This CDR3 has 13 residues. Germline CDR1 is ENHRY and CDR2 is SYGVKD. CDR3 in amino acids: CAVDEANTGELFF. The DNA for the CDR3 is TGTGCCGTAGATGAGGCGAACACCGGGGAGCTGTTTTTT.

This clonotype was seen repeatedly, ten times or more. The chain has TRBV11-2 and TRBJ2-1; TRBD2 agrees at 8 bases. Unmatched junction bases numbered 12, after V lost 2 bases and J lost 3 bases. Germline-derived CDR1 and CDR2 are SGHAT and FQNNGV. This CDR3 has 18 amino acids. The CDR3 region has the DNA TGTGCCAGCAGCTTAATCACTAGCGGCCCCAGAAACTACAATGAGCAGTTCTTC. It translates to CASSLITSGPRNYNEQFF.

At least ten counts were recorded for this clonotype. The chain is built from TRBV4-2 and TRBJ2-1, with a tentative D call TRBD2 (5 bases). The CDR3 consists of 16 residues. V lost 4 bases, J lost 3 bases, and 16 bases lay in between. Per germline, CDR1 LGHNA and CDR2 YNFKEQ. CDR3 protein: CASSPLVGADYNEQFF. In nucleotides, the CDR3 is TGTGCCAGCAGCCCACTAGTGGGAGCGGACTACAATGAGCAGTTCTTC.

The gene calls are TRBV3-1 and TRBJ2-7; 8 bases align to TRBD1. The trim removed 1 base at V and 5 bases at J, leaving 4 bases unmatched. The CDR3 totals 14 residues. Germline-derived CDR1 and CDR2 are LGHDT and YNNKEL (reference sequence). This CDR3 is CASSQAGGRDEQYF. Written as DNA, the CDR3 is TGTGCCAGCAGCCAAGCAGGGGGCAGGGACGAGCAGTACTTC.

This clonotype was recorded many times. V and J are TRBV29-1 and TRBJ2-1; D remains ambiguous. The V gene lost 6 bases and the J gene lost 5 bases, with 5 bases spanning the gap. Germline loops: CDR1 SQVTM, CDR2 ANQGSEA. There are 10 residues in the CDR3. The DNA of the CDR3 is TGCAGCGTCACAGACAATGAGCAGTTCTTC. Its translation: CSVTDNEQFF.

The chain recombines TRBV7-9 with TRBJ2-3; the match to TRBD1 covers 7 bases. CDR3 length equals 15 residues. The trim removed 5 bases at V and 4 bases at J, leaving 9 bases unmatched. Looked up from germline, CDR1 is SEHNR and CDR2 is FQNEAQ (reference sequence). CDR3 sequence reads: CASSGPGTEADTQYF. CDR3 nucleotides: TGTGCCAGCAGCGGACCCGGGACAGAGGCAGATACGCAGTATTTT.

The chain has TRBV29-1 and TRBJ2-5; D remains ambiguous. The germline V gene has CDR1 SQVTM and CDR2 ANQGSEA. Trimming cost V 2 bases and J 4 bases, with 11 bases left between them. This CDR3 spans 13 amino acids. The CDR3 reads CSVESTARETQYF. The CDR3 DNA reads TGCAGCGTTGAAAGCACGGCCAGAGAGACCCAGTACTTC.

This chain connects TRBV7-8 to TRBJ1-2, with D possibly being TRBD1 (6 bases). Germline lookup yields CDR1 SGHVS and CDR2 FQNEAQ. V lost 7 bases and J lost 7, with 19 bases in between. The CDR3 totals 14 residues. CDR3 sequence reads: CASNQGGGTGGYTF. Here the CDR3 DNA reads TGTGCCAGCAACCAAGGGGGGGGAACCGGTGGCTACACCTTC.

This clonotype was detected a few times. V is TRBV28 and J is TRBJ2-1; D gene ambiguous. V shed 7 bases and J shed 0 bases, with 13 bases lying between them. The CDR3 runs to 15 residues. The germline V gene has CDR1 MDHEN and CDR2 SYDVKM. This chain's CDR3 is CASTITGFSYNEQFF. The CDR3 DNA is TGTGCCAGCACCATCACTGGGTTCTCCTACAATGAGCAGTTCTTC.

This clonotype was seen ten or more times. V is TRBV24-1 and J is TRBJ2-1, with D possibly being TRBD1 or TRBD2 (5 bases each). Germline V gene data show CDR1 as KGHDR and CDR2 as SFDVKD. The CDR3 length is 16 residues. V was cut by 3 bases and J by 6 bases, with 17 bases left in between. Here the CDR3 DNA reads TGTGCCACCAGTGATCCCCTGGGACGGCCAAGCAATGAGCAGTTCTTC. This codes for CATSDPLGRPSNEQFF.

The rearrangement links TRBV27 to TRBJ2-1, with 7 bases fitting TRBD1. After removal of 3 bases from V and 15 bases from J, the junction contained 11 bases not matched to a gene. The CDR3 sequence is 13 residues long. CDR1 is MNHEY and CDR2 is SMNVEV in the germline V gene (reference sequence). DNA of the CDR3: TGTGCCAGCAGTTTGACCCCGACAGGGAGTTTGTTCTTC. Protein sequence: CASSLTPTGSLFF.

This chain links TRBV5-1 with TRBJ2-7; D is perhaps TRBD1 (7 bases). V dropped 0 bases and J dropped 1 base, with 17 bases sitting between them. This CDR3 has 17 amino acids. The germline V gene encodes CDR1 SGHRS and CDR2 YFSETQ. CDR3 DNA sequence: TGCGCCAGCAGCTTGGAAGTGCGTCAGGGGGGTTCCTACGAGCAGTACTTC. Its translation: CASSLEVRQGGSYEQYF.

This clonotype showed up just a few times. This chain connects TRBV7-2 to TRBJ1-2, with TRBD1 matching over 7 bases. The V gene end was trimmed by 6 bases and the J gene end by 4 bases; junction bases not matched to a gene: 5. Per germline, CDR1 SGHTA and CDR2 FQGNSA. CDR3 size: 13 residues. CDR3 nucleotides: TGTGCCAGCAGTTTGGACAGGATCTATGGCTACACCTTC. Its translation is CASSLDRIYGYTF.

This chain's CDR3 is CASRDSGATEQFF. The DNA for the CDR3 is TGTGCCAGCAGGGACTCGGGGGCGACCGAGCAGTTCTTC. The gene calls are TRBV7-9 and TRBJ2-1; D may match TRBD1 or TRBD2 (6 bases each). V dropped 6 bases and J dropped 10 bases, with 16 bases sitting between them. CDR3 size: 13 residues. Germline V lookup: CDR1 SEHNR, CDR2 FQNEAQ (reference sequence).